This TCR beta chain was captured by sequencing in a study of cytomegalovirus exposure and HLA in healthy donors. Overall study findings and caveats: Reported performance of the classifier showed diagnosis of cytomegalovirus status with high specificity and sensitivity.

Turning to this clone: Its antigen is unknown.

The V end was cut by 6 bases, the J end by 1 base, with 16 bases between. The CDR3 contains 16 residues. Per the germline V gene, CDR1 is MDHEN and CDR2 is SYDVKM. Using immunoSEQ multiplex PCR, the repertoire was profiled, and TCRdb retains in-frame clones only, with some absent. The data show approximately 120,000 clones, about nine tenths seen once. This TCR was sampled from a woman younger than 30 in good health and CMV-seronegative. The chain couples TRBV28 to TRBJ1-5; no definite D call. What was sequenced was PBMCs. CDR3 amino acids: CASSPESGWSNQPQHF. The DNA of the CDR3 is TGTGCCAGCAGCCCGGAGAGTGGTTGGAGCAATCAGCCCCAGCATTTT.